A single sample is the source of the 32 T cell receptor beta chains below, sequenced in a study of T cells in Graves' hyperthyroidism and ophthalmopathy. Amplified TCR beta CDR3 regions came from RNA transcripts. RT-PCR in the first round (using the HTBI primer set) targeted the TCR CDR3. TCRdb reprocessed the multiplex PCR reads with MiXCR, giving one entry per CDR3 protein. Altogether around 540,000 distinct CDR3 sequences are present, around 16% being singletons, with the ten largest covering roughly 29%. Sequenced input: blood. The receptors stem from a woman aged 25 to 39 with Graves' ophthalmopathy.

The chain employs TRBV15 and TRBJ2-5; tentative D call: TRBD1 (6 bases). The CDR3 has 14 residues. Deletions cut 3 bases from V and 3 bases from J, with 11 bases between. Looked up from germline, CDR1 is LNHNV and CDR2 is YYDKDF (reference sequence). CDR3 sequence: CATSSIRGKETQYF. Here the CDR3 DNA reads TGTGCCACCAGCAGTATCAGGGGCAAAGAGACCCAGTACTTC.

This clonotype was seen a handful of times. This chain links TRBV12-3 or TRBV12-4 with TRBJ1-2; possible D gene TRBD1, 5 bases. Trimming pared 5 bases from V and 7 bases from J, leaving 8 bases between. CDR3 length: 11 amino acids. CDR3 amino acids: CASSPGTGYTF. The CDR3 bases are TGTGCCAGCAGTCCCGGGACTGGCTACACCTTC.

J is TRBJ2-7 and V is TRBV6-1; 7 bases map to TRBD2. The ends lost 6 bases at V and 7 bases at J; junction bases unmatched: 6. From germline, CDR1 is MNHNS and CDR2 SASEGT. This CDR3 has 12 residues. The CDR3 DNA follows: TGTGCCAGCAGCGACGGGAGGTTTGAGCAGTACTTC. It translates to CASSDGRFEQYF.

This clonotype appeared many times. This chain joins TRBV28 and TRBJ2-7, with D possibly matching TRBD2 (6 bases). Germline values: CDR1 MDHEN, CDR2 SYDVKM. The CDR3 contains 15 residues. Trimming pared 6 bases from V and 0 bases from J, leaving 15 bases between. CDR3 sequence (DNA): TGTGCCAGCAGAGCTAGCGCTAAGAGCTCCTACGAGCAGTACTTC. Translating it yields CASRASAKSSYEQYF.

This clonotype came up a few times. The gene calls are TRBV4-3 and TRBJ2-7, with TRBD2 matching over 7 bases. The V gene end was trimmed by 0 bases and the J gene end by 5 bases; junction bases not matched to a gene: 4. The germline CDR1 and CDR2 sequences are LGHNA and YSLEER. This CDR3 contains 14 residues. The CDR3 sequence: CASSQEGGSNEQYF. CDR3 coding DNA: TGCGCCAGCAGCCAAGAGGGCGGGAGTAACGAGCAGTACTTC.

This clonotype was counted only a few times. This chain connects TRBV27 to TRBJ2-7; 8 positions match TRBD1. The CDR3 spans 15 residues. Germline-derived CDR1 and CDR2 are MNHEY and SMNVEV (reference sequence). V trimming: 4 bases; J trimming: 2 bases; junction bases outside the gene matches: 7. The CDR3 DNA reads TGTGCCAGCAGTTCCCCGGGACAGGTACCCTACGAGCAGTACTTC. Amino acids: CASSSPGQVPYEQYF.

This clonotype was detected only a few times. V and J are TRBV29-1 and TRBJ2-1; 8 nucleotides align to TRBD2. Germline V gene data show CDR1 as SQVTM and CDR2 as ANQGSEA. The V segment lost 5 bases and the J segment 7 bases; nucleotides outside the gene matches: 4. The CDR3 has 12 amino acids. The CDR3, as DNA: TGCAGCGTTCGGCTAGCGGGTAATGAGCAGTTCTTC. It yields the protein CSVRLAGNEQFF.

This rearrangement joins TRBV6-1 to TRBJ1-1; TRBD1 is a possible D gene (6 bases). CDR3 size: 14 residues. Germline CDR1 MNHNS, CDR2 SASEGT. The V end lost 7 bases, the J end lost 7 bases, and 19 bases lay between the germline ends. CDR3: CASNRQGWGDEAFF. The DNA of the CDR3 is TGTGCCAGCAATAGGCAGGGGTGGGGGGATGAAGCTTTCTTT.

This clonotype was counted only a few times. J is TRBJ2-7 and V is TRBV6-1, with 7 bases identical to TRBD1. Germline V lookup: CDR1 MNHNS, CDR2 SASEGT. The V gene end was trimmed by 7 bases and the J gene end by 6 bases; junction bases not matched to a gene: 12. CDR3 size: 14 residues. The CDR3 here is CASTAHNSGGEQYF. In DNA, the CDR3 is TGTGCCAGCACCGCACATAATTCAGGGGGCGAGCAGTACTTC.

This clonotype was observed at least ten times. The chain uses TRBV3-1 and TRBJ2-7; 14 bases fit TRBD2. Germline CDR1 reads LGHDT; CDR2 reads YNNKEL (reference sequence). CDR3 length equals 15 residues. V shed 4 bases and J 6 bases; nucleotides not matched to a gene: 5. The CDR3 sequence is CASSPGLAGVSEQYF. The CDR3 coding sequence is TGTGCCAGCAGCCCGGGACTAGCGGGAGTCTCCGAGCAGTACTTC.

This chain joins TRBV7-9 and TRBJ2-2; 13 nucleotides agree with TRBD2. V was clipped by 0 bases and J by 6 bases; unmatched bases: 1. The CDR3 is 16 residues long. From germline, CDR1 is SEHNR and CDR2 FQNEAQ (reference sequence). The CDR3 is CASSLAGLAGPGELFF. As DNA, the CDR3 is TGTGCCAGCAGCTTAGCGGGACTAGCGGGACCCGGGGAGCTGTTTTTT.

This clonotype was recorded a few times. The CDR3 DNA reads TGTGCCAGCAGCTTAGTTGTCGGGAGGGCCTTAATGTCCTACAATGAGCAGTTCTTC. It translates to CASSLVVGRALMSYNEQFF. This chain connects TRBV13 to TRBJ2-1, with 8 bases identical to TRBD2. Germline lookup yields CDR1 PRHDT and CDR2 FYEKMQ (reference sequence). J lost 1 base, V lost 1 base, and 12 bases had no gene match. CDR3 length: 19 amino acids.

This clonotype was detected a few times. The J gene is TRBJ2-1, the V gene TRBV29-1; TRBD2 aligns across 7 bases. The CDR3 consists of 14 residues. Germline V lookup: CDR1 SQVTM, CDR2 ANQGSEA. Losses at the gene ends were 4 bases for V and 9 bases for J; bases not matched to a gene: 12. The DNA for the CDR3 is TGCAGCGTTGGGGCCTGGGGAGGGGCCGGTGAGCAGTTCTTC. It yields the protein CSVGAWGGAGEQFF.

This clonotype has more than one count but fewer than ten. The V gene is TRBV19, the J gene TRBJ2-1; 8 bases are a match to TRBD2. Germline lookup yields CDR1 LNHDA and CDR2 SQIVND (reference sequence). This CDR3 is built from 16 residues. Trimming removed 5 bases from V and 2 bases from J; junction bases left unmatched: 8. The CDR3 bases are TGTGCCAGTAGTGTAGCCGGGACTAGTCCCTACAATGAGCAGTTCTTC. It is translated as CASSVAGTSPYNEQFF.

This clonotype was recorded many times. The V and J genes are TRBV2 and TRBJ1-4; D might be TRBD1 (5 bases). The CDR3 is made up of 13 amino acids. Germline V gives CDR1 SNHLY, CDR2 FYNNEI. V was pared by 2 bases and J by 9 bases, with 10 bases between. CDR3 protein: CASSEFQGKKLFF. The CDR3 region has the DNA TGTGCCAGCAGTGAATTCCAGGGCAAAAAACTGTTTTTT.

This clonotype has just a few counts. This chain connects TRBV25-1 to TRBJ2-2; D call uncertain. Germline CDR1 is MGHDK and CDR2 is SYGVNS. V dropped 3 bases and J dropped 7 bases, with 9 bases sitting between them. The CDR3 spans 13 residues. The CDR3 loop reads CASSDSLIGELFF. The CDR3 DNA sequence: TGTGCCAGCAGTGACAGCCTAATCGGGGAGCTGTTTTTT.

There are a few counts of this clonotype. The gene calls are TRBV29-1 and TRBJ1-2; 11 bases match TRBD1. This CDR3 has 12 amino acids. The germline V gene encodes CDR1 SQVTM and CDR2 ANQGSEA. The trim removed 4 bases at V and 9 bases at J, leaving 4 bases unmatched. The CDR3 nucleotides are TGCAGCGTTGGGACAGGGGGCGGGAGCTACACCTTC. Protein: CSVGTGGGSYTF.

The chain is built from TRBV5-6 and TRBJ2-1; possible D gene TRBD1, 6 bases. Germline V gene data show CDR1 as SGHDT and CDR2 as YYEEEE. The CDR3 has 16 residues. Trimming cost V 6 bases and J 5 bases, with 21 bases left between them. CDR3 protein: CASILFTGTNHNEQFF. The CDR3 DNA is TGTGCCAGCATCCTTTTCACCGGGACAAATCACAATGAGCAGTTCTTC. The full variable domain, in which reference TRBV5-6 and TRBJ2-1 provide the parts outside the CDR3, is DAGVTQSPTHLIKTRGQQVTLRCSPKSGHDTVSWYQQALGQGPQFIFQYYEEEERQRGNFPDRFSGHQFPNYSSELNVNALLLGDSALYLCASILFTGTNHNEQFFGPGTRLTVL.

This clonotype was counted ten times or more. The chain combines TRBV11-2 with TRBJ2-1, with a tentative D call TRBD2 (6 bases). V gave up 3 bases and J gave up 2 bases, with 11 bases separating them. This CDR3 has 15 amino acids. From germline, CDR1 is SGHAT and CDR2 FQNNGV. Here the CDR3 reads CASSLKAGTYNEQFF. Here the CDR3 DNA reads TGTGCCAGCAGCTTGAAGGCGGGAACCTACAATGAGCAGTTCTTC.

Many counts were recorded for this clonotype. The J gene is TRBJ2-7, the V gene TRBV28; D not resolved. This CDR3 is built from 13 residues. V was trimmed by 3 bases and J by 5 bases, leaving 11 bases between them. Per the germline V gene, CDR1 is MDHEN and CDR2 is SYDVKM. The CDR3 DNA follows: TGTGCCAGCAGTTTCAACTCCCTCCACGAGCAGTACTTC. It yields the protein CASSFNSLHEQYF.

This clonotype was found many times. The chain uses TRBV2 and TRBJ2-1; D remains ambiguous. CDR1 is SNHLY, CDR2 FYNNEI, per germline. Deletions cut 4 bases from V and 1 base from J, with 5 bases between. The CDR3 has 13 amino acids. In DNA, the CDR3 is TGTGCCAGCAGTGTAGTTTCCTACAATGAGCAGTTCTTC. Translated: CASSVVSYNEQFF.

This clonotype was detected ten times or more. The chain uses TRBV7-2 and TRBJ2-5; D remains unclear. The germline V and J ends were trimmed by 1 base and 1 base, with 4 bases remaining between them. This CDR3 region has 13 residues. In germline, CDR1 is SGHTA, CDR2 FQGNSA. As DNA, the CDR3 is TGTGCCAGCAGCTTAGTGACCCAAGAGACCCAGTACTTC. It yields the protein CASSLVTQETQYF.

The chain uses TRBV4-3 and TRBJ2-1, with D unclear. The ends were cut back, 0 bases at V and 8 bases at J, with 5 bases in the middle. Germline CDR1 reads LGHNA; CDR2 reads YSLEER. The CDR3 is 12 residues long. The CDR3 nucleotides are TGCGCCAGCAGCCAAGATGGAGATGAGCAGTTCTTC. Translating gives CASSQDGDEQFF.

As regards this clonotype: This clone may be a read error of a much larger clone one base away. As DNA, the CDR3 is TGCAGTGCTTATGGCACAGATACGCAGTGTTTT. As protein: CSAYGTDTQCF. This sequence joins TRBV20-1 and TRBJ2-3; D gene unclear. The germline V gene encodes CDR1 DFQATT and CDR2 SNEGSKA (reference sequence). The CDR3 spans 11 residues.

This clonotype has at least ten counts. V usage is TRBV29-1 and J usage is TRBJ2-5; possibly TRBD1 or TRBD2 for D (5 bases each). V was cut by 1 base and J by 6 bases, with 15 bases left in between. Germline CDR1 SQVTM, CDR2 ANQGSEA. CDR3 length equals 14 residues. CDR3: CSVEANGGRQTQYF. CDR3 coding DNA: TGCAGCGTTGAAGCGAATGGGGGTAGGCAGACCCAGTACTTC.

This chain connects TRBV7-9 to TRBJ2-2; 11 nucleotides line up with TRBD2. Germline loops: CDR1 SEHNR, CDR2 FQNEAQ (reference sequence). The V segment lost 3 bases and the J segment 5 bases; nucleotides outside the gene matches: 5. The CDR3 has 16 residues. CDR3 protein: CASSFTSGRKTGELFF. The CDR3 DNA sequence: TGTGCCAGCAGCTTTACTAGCGGGAGAAAAACCGGGGAGCTGTTTTTT.

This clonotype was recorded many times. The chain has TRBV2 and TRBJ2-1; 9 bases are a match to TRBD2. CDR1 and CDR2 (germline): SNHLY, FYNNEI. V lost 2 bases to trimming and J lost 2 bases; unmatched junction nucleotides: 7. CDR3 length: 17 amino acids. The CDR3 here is CASSESWSSGTYNEQFF. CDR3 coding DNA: TGTGCCAGCAGTGAATCTTGGTCTAGCGGGACCTACAATGAGCAGTTCTTC.

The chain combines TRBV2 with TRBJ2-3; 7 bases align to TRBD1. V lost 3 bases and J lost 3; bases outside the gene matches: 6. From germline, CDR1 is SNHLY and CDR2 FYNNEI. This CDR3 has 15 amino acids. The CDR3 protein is CASSETGLKTDTQYF. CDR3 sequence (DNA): TGTGCCAGCAGTGAGACAGGGCTGAAAACAGATACGCAGTATTTT.

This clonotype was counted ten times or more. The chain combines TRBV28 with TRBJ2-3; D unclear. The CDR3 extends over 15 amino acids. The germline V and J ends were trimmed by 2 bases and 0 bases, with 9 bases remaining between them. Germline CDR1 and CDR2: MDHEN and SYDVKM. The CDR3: CASSLAEFSTDTQYF. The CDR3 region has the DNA TGTGCCAGCAGTTTAGCGGAGTTCAGCACAGATACGCAGTATTTT.

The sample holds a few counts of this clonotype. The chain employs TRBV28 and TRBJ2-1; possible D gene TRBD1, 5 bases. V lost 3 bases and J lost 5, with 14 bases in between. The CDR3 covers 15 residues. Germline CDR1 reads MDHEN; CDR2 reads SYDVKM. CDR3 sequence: CASSFSEMGHNEQFF. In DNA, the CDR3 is TGTGCCAGCAGTTTCAGCGAGATGGGGCACAATGAGCAGTTCTTC.

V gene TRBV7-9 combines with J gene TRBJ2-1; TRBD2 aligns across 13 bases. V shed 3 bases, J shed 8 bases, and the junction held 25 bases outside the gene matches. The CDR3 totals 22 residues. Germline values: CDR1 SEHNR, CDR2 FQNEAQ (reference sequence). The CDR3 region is CASSFRPGTSGDFGTRSDEQFF. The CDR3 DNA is TGTGCCAGCAGCTTTCGACCTGGGACTAGCGGGGATTTCGGCACCAGATCAGATGAGCAGTTCTTC.

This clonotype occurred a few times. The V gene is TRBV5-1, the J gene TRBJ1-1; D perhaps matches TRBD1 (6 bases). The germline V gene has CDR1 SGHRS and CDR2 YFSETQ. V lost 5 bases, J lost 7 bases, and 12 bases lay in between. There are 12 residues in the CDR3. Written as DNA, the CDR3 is TGCGCCAGCAGGGGGACATGGCTTGAAGCTTTCTTT. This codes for CASRGTWLEAFF.